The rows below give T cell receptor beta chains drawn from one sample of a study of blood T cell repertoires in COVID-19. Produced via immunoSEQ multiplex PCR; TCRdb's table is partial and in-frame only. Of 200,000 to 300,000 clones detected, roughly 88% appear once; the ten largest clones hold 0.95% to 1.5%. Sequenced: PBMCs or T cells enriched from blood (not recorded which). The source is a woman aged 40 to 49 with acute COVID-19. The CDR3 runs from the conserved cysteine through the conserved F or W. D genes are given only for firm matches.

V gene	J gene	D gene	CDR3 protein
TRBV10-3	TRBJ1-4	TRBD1	CAIRGQVHEKLFF
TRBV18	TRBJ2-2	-	CASSPLRDTGELFF
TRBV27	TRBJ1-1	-	CASSPKWGGKTEAFF
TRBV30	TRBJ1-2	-	CAWRNSQGFGYTF
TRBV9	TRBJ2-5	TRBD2	CASSVLGSGSSETQYF
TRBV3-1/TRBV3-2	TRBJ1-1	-	CASSQGGVLTTEAFF
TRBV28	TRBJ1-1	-	CASTNPQGDTEAFF
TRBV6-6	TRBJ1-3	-	CASSYGTSSGNTIYF
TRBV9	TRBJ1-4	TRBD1	CASSAPGTGYEKLFF
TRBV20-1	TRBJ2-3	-	CSASNEEGRTDTQYF
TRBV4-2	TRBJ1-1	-	CASSQDTGNTEAFF
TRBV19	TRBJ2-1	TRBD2	CASSGRLAGGYNEQFF
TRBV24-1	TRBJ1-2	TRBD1	CATSSDLGDSYYGYTF
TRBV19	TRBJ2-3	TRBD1	CASSLGQGTDTQYF
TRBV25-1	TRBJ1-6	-	CASSDLQNNSPLHF
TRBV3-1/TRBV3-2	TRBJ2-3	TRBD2	CASSRRVAGEHTQYF
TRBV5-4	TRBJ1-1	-	CASSLEGRGTEAFF
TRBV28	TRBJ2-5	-	CASSPPGGETQYF
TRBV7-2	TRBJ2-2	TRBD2	CASSLVFRAGGNTGELFF
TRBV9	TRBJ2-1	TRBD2	CASASRVAGGNEQFF
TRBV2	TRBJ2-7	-	CASSESIRGYEQYF
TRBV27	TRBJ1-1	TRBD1	CASSLISGGITEAFF
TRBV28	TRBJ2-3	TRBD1	CASSQGGTDTQYF
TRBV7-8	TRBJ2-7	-	CASSLRQAFPYEQYF
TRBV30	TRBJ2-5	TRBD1	CAWSAGTDLPWTQYF
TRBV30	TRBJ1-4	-	CAWDGGGKWLDEKLFF
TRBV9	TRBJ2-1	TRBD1	CASSRQGQGINEQFF
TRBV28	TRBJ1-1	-	CASRDGQTDSEAFF
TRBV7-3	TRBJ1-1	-	CASSLNMGAGAEAFF
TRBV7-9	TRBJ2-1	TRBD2	CASSLATSGPHNEQFF
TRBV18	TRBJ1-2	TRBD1	CASSPTGTVDGYTF
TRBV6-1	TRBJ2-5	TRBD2	CASSAAVGGGFGETQYF
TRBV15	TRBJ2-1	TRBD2	CATSREQSTSVGNEQFF
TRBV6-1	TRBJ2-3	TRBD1	CASSDLGTGYKDTQYF
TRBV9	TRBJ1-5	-	CASSVDEWNQPQHF
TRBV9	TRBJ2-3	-	CASSPRLAISTDTQYF
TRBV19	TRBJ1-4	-	CASSALDRNEKLFF
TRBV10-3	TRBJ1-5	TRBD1	CAISSGQGGSNQPQHF
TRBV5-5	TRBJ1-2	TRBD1	CASSPTTTGRYGYTF
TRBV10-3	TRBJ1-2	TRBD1	CAISESRDSERYGYTF